This T cell receptor (beta chain) was sequenced for a study of blood T cells in healthy people across ages. Ranging in age from about 6 to 95, the donors were healthy Caucasian individuals from Russia. Each sample yielded at least 6 million isolated PBMCs. This clonotype appeared once. Its antigen is unidentified. Study-level points and caveats: Any changes in expanded clonotypes were possibly confounded, as donor CMV status remained unknown. TCR beta diversity per million T cells fell roughly linearly with age.

The CDR3 sequence is 18 residues long. CDR1 is SGDLS and CDR2 is YYNGEE in the germline V gene. With 3 bases removed from V and 6 bases from J, the gap between germline ends came to 27 bases. Combining a sample-barcoded 5' primer with a J-beta primer mix, a second PCR ran for 7 to 11 cycles. In TCRdb, the 5' RACE reads were re-called with MiXCR into one record per CDR3 protein. The sample has about a million distinct CDR3 sequences; 35% to 45% are singletons. The TCR sequence derives from a man aged 18 to 30 in good health. J is TRBJ1-2 and V is TRBV9, with D uncertain. The source material was blood. CDR3 coding DNA: TGTGCCAGCAGCGGACTCGACCTCCCAACGGGATACCCAAATGGCTACACCTTC. Translated, it gives CASSGLDLPTGYPNGYTF.